Listed below are T cell receptor beta chains from one sample, sequenced in a study of blood T cell repertoires in COVID-19. Only in-frame clones appear in the TCRdb table, and some are missing; sequencing was by immunoSEQ multiplex PCR. Among approximately 130,000 clones listed, roughly 79% were seen once. The sample comprised peripheral blood. These receptors all come from a man older than 75 with acute or convalescent COVID-19. Both conserved end residues are part of each CDR3. The order of the fields is D gene, J gene, clone size, V gene, CDR3 DNA, CDR3 protein. D genes are given only for firm matches. The size entry is marked missing in some rows and otherwise reads once, few, many or a size class.

>TRBD1|TRBJ2-7|.|TRBV9
TGTGCCAGCAGCGTATCCGACAGGGACTACGAGCAGTACTTC
CASSVSDRDYEQYF
>TRBD2|TRBJ2-5|once|TRBV9
TGTGCCAGCAGCGTCCGTCCTAGCGGGGGAAAAGAGACCCAGTACTTC
CASSVRPSGGKETQYF
>.|TRBJ2-3|.|TRBV5-1
TGCGCCAGCAGCCCTGACAGGTTTCGAGATACGCAGTATTTT
CASSPDRFRDTQYF
>TRBD1|TRBJ2-4|.|TRBV27
TGTGCCAGCAGTTTCCTACAGGGGAACATTCAGTACTTC
CASSFLQGNIQYF
>.|TRBJ1-1|.|TRBV3-1/TRBV3-2
TGTGCCAGCAGACTTGGACAGATGAACACTGAAGCTTTCTTT
CASRLGQMNTEAFF
>TRBD2|TRBJ2-7|.|TRBV6-5
TGTGCCAGCAGCCCCCCGGGGGGAAGCAACGAGCAGTACTTC
CASSPPGGSNEQYF
>TRBD1|TRBJ1-1|few|TRBV3-1/TRBV3-2
TGTGCCAGCAGCCAGGGACAGGGGTTTGAAGCTTTCTTT
CASSQGQGFEAFF
>.|TRBJ1-1|few|TRBV4-3
TGCGCCAGCAGCCAAGGCCGGGGAGGGACTGAAGCTTTCTTT
CASSQGRGGTEAFF
>.|TRBJ1-5|.|TRBV19
TGTGCCAGTAGTACCTCCCAGGGAATCAATCAGCCCCAGCATTTT
CASSTSQGINQPQHF
>TRBD1|TRBJ1-2|.|TRBV6-5
TGTGCCAGCAGGAAACAGGGGGTTGAAAGCTATGGCTACACCTTC
CASRKQGVESYGYTF
>TRBD1|TRBJ2-1|.|TRBV5-1
TGCGCCAGCAGCTTCACTTACGCCGGACAGGCCGGATTTTACAATGAGCAGTTCTTC
CASSFTYAGQAGFYNEQFF
>.|TRBJ2-2|.|TRBV2
TGTGCCAGCAATCTCGAGGGTGCGGGCACCGGGGAGCTGTTTTTT
CASNLEGAGTGELFF
>.|TRBJ1-1|.|TRBV2
TGTGCCAGCAGTGAAATGGGGGAGGGCACTGAAGCTTTCTTT
CASSEMGEGTEAFF
>.|TRBJ1-4|.|TRBV6-1
TGTGCCAGCAGTGAAACGGGACATGGAGAAAAACTGTTTTTT
CASSETGHGEKLFF
>.|TRBJ1-1|.|TRBV6-6
TGTGCCAGCGGAACAACCGGGGGAGCTTTCTTT
CASGTTGGAFF
>.|TRBJ2-1|once|TRBV14
TGTGCCAGCAGCCAAGGTGGCGCGGGGAAGCAGTTCTTC
CASSQGGAGKQFF
>TRBD1|TRBJ2-7|few|TRBV11-2
TGTGCCAGCAGCCGTATCGGGGGGACAGGGGGCTACGAGCAGTACTTC
CASSRIGGTGGYEQYF
>TRBD1|TRBJ2-7|.|TRBV11-2
TGTGCCAGCAGCTTCCGACAGGGTACCCTACTAGGGCAGTACTTC
CASSFRQGTLLGQYF
>TRBD1|TRBJ2-5|.|TRBV6-6
TGTGCCAGCAGCCTAGGGACAGGGTATACCCAGTACTTC
CASSLGTGYTQYF
>.|TRBJ1-2|.|TRBV5-7
TGTGCCAGCAGAAGGGGAAGGATAGCTAACTATGGCTACACCTTC
CASRRGRIANYGYTF
>.|TRBJ2-7|.|TRBV13
TGTGCCAGCAGCTTAGGCGGAGGAAGCCAGTACTTC
CASSLGGGSQYF
>TRBD1|TRBJ1-3|.|TRBV19
TGTGCCAGCAACTACCGGGACAGAGCTCACTCTGGAAACACCATATATTTT
CASNYRDRAHSGNTIYF
>TRBD1|TRBJ1-4|.|TRBV29-1
TGCAGCGTTGGAACCGGGACAGACGAAAAACTGTTTTTT
CSVGTGTDEKLFF
>TRBD1|TRBJ1-4|.|TRBV28
TGTGCCAGCAGACAAAGGACAGGGGGGCCAACTAATGAAAAACTGTTTTTT
CASRQRTGGPTNEKLFF
>TRBD2|TRBJ2-5|.|TRBV11-2
TGTGCCAGCAGCCCGGGGACTACGGCGACCCAGTACTTC
CASSPGTTATQYF
>TRBD2|TRBJ2-5|.|TRBV6-1
TGTGCCAGCAGTGCGATTCTAGCGGGGGGGCGGGAGACCCAGTACTTC
CASSAILAGGRETQYF
>.|TRBJ1-2|.|TRBV30
TGTGCCTGGAGTAGGTGGGAGCAGGAAGGCTACACCTTC
CAWSRWEQEGYTF
>.|TRBJ1-6|.|TRBV12-3/TRBV12-4
TGTGCCAGCAGTTTAGGAGGGGGTTCACCCCTCCACTTT
CASSLGGGSPLHF
>TRBD2|TRBJ2-3|.|TRBV2
TGTGCCAGCCTCGCACTAGCGGGGGGCACAGATACGCAGTATTTT
CASLALAGGTDTQYF
>TRBD1|TRBJ1-2|.|TRBV9
TGTGCCAGCAGCGCACCCCAAACAGGGGGAGTATATGGCTACACCTTC
CASSAPQTGGVYGYTF
>TRBD2|TRBJ2-5|.|TRBV6-6
TGTGCCAGCAGGATAGCGGGGGGGCCTTCTCCGGAGACCCAGTACTTC
CASRIAGGPSPETQYF
>.|TRBJ1-2|.|TRBV20-1
TGCAGTGCTAGTCCGACAGATTTTGGCTACACCTTC
CSASPTDFGYTF
>TRBD2|TRBJ2-2|.|TRBV2
TGTGCCAGCAGTGATTTGGGACTAGCGGGGGGGCTTAACGCCGGGGAGCTGTTTTTT
CASSDLGLAGGLNAGELFF
>.|TRBJ2-7|once|TRBV27
TGTGCCAGCAGATACAGGGATCCTAGCTACGAGCAGTACTTC
CASRYRDPSYEQYF
>.|TRBJ2-3|.|TRBV2
TGTGCCAGCAGGAAGACTAACACAGATACGCAGTATTTT
CASRKTNTDTQYF
>TRBD1|TRBJ1-2|.|TRBV25-1
TGTGCCAGCAGTGTGACAGGGAATGGCTACACCTTC
CASSVTGNGYTF
>TRBD2|TRBJ2-1|.|TRBV4-1
TGCGCCAGCAGCCAGAGACTAGCGGGGTACAATGAGCAGTTCTTC
CASSQRLAGYNEQFF
>.|TRBJ2-2|.|TRBV4-3
TGCGCCAGCAGCCCCTCAGATTACACCGGGGAGCTGTTTTTT
CASSPSDYTGELFF
>.|TRBJ2-5|.|TRBV30
TGTGCCTGGAGAGCCCACCGAGGGGAGACCCAGTACTTC
CAWRAHRGETQYF
>TRBD2|TRBJ2-7|.|TRBV6-5
TGTGCCAGCAGTCGGAACAGCGGGGGGAACTACGAGCAGTACTTC
CASSRNSGGNYEQYF
>.|TRBJ1-6|.|TRBV5-1
TGCGCCAGCAGCTTACTACAGGGTGAGTCACCCCTCCACTTT
CASSLLQGESPLHF
>TRBD1|TRBJ1-1|.|TRBV5-1
TGCGCCAGCAGCCCGCTAGGGGGCGCGGACACTGAAGCTTTCTTT
CASSPLGGADTEAFF
>.|TRBJ2-5|few|TRBV4-2
TGTGCCAGCAGCCAACAGGACTCTCAAGAGACCCAGTACTTC
CASSQQDSQETQYF
>.|TRBJ1-1|.|TRBV6-5
TGTGCCAGCAGTTCCCTTGCGGGCGAAGCTTTCTTT
CASSSLAGEAFF
>.|TRBJ1-5|.|TRBV7-9
TGTGCCAGCAGCTTGGGGGGATATCAGCCCCAGCATTTT
CASSLGGYQPQHF
>TRBD1|TRBJ1-1|.|TRBV9
TGTGCCAGCAGCGGGCGAACCGGGACAGATAACACTGAAGCTTTCTTT
CASSGRTGTDNTEAFF